These 28 T cell receptor beta chains originate from one sample sequenced in a study of CD8+CD57+ T cells in acquired aplastic anemia. Selection for sequencing was limited to patients who had shown CD8+CD57+ cell expansion by flow cytometry. Genomic DNA constituted the template upon which TCR beta VDJ and CDR3 profiling was performed. TCRdb used MiXCR to reprocess the reads, holding one entry per CDR3 protein. Of approximately 260,000 distinct CDR3 sequences in the sample, 82% were seen once. The sample consisted of sorted CD4+, CD8+, or CD8+CD57+ T cells (not recorded which) from PBMCs. These TCRs come from a human donor with aplastic anemia.

J is TRBJ2-2 and V is TRBV2, with 8 bases fitting TRBD1. Germline V CDR1 and CDR2: SNHLY, FYNNEI. The CDR3 is 18 amino acids. V lost 6 bases to trimming and J lost 0 bases; unmatched junction nucleotides: 12. The CDR3 region has the DNA TGTGCCAGCAGGGTCGAGTGGGGACAGGAGCCGAACACCGGGGAGCTGTTTTTT. Translating gives CASRVEWGQEPNTGELFF.

V and J are TRBV5-1 and TRBJ1-2; D remains ambiguous. This CDR3 is 13 amino acids long. V dropped 0 bases and J dropped 7 bases, with 10 bases sitting between them. CDR1 and CDR2 (germline): SGHRS, YFSETQ. The CDR3 bases are TGCGCCAGCAGCTTGGGCCTTGGAGGTGGCTACACCTTC. Encoded protein: CASSLGLGGGYTF. Supplemented by reference TRBV5-1 and TRBJ1-2, the full variable domain reads KAGVTQTPRYLIKTRGQQVTLSCSPISGHRSVSWYQQTPGQGLQFLFEYFSETQRNKGNFPGRFSGRQFSNSRSEMNVSTLELGDSALYLCASSLGLGGGYTFGSGTRLTVV.

V is TRBV20-1 and J is TRBJ1-6; 7 nucleotides line up with TRBD1. With 2 bases clipped from V and 5 bases from J, the junction kept 3 bases outside the gene matches. The CDR3 is 14 residues long. Germline CDR1 DFQATT, CDR2 SNEGSKA (reference sequence). CDR3: CSARPGQNNSPLHF. The CDR3 DNA reads TGCAGTGCTAGACCGGGACAGAATAATTCACCCCTCCACTTT.

Comment on this clonotype: This CDR3 is missing its conserved last phenylalanine or tryptophan, likely due to a read error. The DNA is omitted, as the CDR3 cannot be located on it reliably, and the CDR3 follows TCRdb's listing. The chain couples TRBV7-2 to TRBJ2-4. Looked up from germline, CDR1 is SGHTA and CDR2 is FQGNSA. The CDR3 is 12 amino acids long, termini counted. The CDR3: CASSVAGARQYS.

The rearrangement links TRBV7-2 to TRBJ2-1; D is possibly TRBD2 (6 bases). Between the trimmed V and J ends, which lost 5 bases and 3 bases, there was a span of 23 bases. The length of the CDR3 is 18 residues. Germline loops: CDR1 SGHTA, CDR2 FQGNSA. CDR3 loop: CASSPTDPRDSRYNEQFF. CDR3 bases: TGTGCCAGCAGCCCAACCGACCCCCGGGACTCCCGCTACAATGAGCAGTTCTTC.

Turning to this clonotype: This CDR3 fails to terminate in the conserved phenylalanine or tryptophan, so it likely reflects a read error. It is unclear where the CDR3 begins or ends on the DNA, so no DNA is shown, and the CDR3 is as TCRdb lists it. CDR3 in amino acids: CASRDAGTVTTYV. This chain connects TRBV7-9 to TRBJ2-3. Counting both end residues, the CDR3 totals 13 amino acids. Germline V gene sequence: CDR1 SEHNR, CDR2 FQNEAQ (reference sequence).

The chain joins TRBV24-1 to TRBJ2-1; 8 nucleotides match TRBD1. There are 15 residues in the CDR3. V was pared by 4 bases and J by 5 bases, with 6 bases of the junction left unmatched. Germline CDR1 reads KGHDR; CDR2 reads SFDVKD. The CDR3 is CATSDGQGLDNEQFF. The DNA for the CDR3 is TGTGCCACCAGTGACGGACAGGGCTTAGACAATGAGCAGTTCTTC.

This sequence joins TRBV7-3 and TRBJ1-2, with unresolved D. CDR1 and CDR2 (germline): SGHTA, FQGTGA. The CDR3 has 16 amino acids. Trimming took off 2 bases at V and 11 bases at J, with 24 bases between the two ends. The DNA of the CDR3 is TGTGCCAGCAGCTTATCAGGCGGAGGGCAAGATGAAGGTTACACCTTC. Encoded protein: CASSLSGGGQDEGYTF.

The gene calls are TRBV6-5 and TRBJ1-2; 7 bases align to TRBD1. The CDR3 covers 14 residues. Per the germline V gene, CDR1 is MNHEY and CDR2 is SVGAGI. After removal of 6 bases from V and 7 bases from J, the junction contained 11 bases not matched to a gene. This CDR3 reads CASSQERGGGGYTF. The CDR3 nucleotides read TGTGCCAGCAGCCAAGAAAGAGGGGGCGGTGGCTACACCTTC.

This clonotype has a handful of counts. The J gene is TRBJ2-3, the V gene TRBV7-9; 7 bases are a match to TRBD2. The V segment lost 5 bases and the J segment 2 bases; nucleotides outside the gene matches: 1. The CDR3 is 13 amino acids. The V gene's germline CDR1 is SEHNR and CDR2 FQNEAQ (reference sequence). CDR3 sequence: CASSRDYTDTQYF. For the CDR3, the DNA is TGTGCCAGCAGCCGGGACTACACAGATACGCAGTATTTT.

This sequence joins TRBV7-2 and TRBJ2-1, with a tentative D call TRBD2 (6 bases). The V gene's germline CDR1 is SGHTA and CDR2 FQGNSA. With 1 base removed from V and 10 bases from J, the gap between germline ends came to 20 bases. The CDR3 sequence is 16 residues long. The CDR3, as DNA: TGTGCCAGCAGCTTAGAAGGAAGCGGCGGGACCGAGGAGCAGTTCTTC. Protein: CASSLEGSGGTEEQFF.

The sample holds a few counts of this clonotype. This rearrangement joins TRBV7-8 to TRBJ1-1; D possibly corresponds to TRBD1 (5 bases). This CDR3 has 15 residues. Trimming shortened V by 0 bases and J by 11 bases, and 19 bases separated the two germline ends. Per the germline V gene, CDR1 is SGHVS and CDR2 is FQNEAQ. CDR3 protein: CASSLAGTADTEAFF. The CDR3, as DNA: TGTGCCAGCAGCTTAGCTGGGACTGCCGACACGGAGGCTTTCTTT.

Regarding this clonotype: The conserved final phenylalanine or tryptophan is absent from the CDR3, which likely points to a read error. The DNA is omitted, as the CDR3 cannot be located on it reliably, and the CDR3 follows TCRdb's listing. The J gene is TRBJ2-3, the V gene TRBV7-9; the table assigns TRBD2, which was not confirmed against the DNA. The CDR3 sequence runs 13 residues, both termini included. Germline V gene data show CDR1 as SEHNR and CDR2 as FQNEAQ (reference sequence). CDR3: CASSEELAGTPDT.

A word on this clonotype: A junction boundary mismatches the germline segment, possibly from a read error. V gene TRBV7-2 combines with J gene TRBJ2-1, with 7 bases lining up with TRBD2. Germline V gene data show CDR1 as SGHTA and CDR2 as FQGNSA. This CDR3 comprises 14 residues. The CDR3 spells CASSGWEGGNERYF. The DNA of the CDR3 is TGTGCCAGCAGCGGGTGGGAGGGCGGGAATGAGCGGTACTTC.

This chain links TRBV12-5 with TRBJ2-3, with D possibly TRBD2 on 5 matching bases. Germline V lookup: CDR1 LGHNT, CDR2 FRNRAP. The CDR3 has 16 amino acids. CDR3 amino acids: CASRRLNPRVGDTQYF. CDR3 DNA: TGTGCCAGCAGACGACTTAATCCGAGGGTTGGAGATACGCAGTATTTT.

A remark on this clonotype: The conserved phenylalanine or tryptophan is not found at the CDR3 terminus, so this likely reflects a read error. It is unclear where the CDR3 begins or ends on the DNA, so no DNA is shown, and the CDR3 is as TCRdb lists it. CDR3 residues: CASSGAGNIVEL. The chain recombines TRBV7-9 with TRBJ2-4; the DNA was not used to check the table's D call, TRBD2. In germline, CDR1 is SEHNR, CDR2 FQNEAQ (reference sequence). The CDR3 totals 12 residues, both ends included.

This clonotype was seen just once. The CDR3 does not close with the conserved phenylalanine or tryptophan, likely indicating a read error. The limits of the CDR3 on the DNA are not certain, so only TCRdb's listed CDR3 is given. The chain recombines TRBV2 with TRBJ1-5. Inclusive of both ends, the CDR3 amounts to 14 amino acids. Germline CDR1 reads SNHLY; CDR2 reads FYNNEI. The CDR3 sequence is CASSDSYSNTPHLC.

For this clonotype: Sequence at one end of the junction differs from germline and may be a read error. The rearrangement joins TRBV2 to TRBJ2-3, with D possibly being TRBD2 (7 bases). The CDR3 sequence is 14 residues long. The germline gives CDR1 SNHLY, CDR2 FYNNEI. This CDR3 is CASSVGGGHEQFYW. The CDR3 nucleotides read TGTGCTAGCAGTGTTGGGGGGGGCCACGAGCAGTTCTATTGG.

This clonotype has more than one count but fewer than ten. A much larger clonotype is one base distant, so this may be a read error. CDR3 loop: CASSPMAREGEQFF. DNA of the CDR3: TGTGCCAGCTCACCAATGGCGAGAGAAGGTGAGCAGTTCTTC. The chain is built from TRBV11-3 and TRBJ2-1; D is undetermined. This CDR3 region has 14 residues. Germline loops: CDR1 SGHNT, CDR2 YENEEA. Trimming stripped 8 bases from V and 9 bases from J, with 20 bases between.

This clonotype showed up many times. The chain employs TRBV20-1 and TRBJ1-2, with D possibly being TRBD1 (6 bases). CDR3 length equals 13 residues. V was clipped by 6 bases and J by 5 bases, with 16 bases between them. Germline CDR1 reads DFQATT; CDR2 reads SNEGSKA (reference sequence). DNA of the CDR3: TGCAGTGCGACCGAACAGGGACGGTATGGCTACACCTTC. The encoded protein is CSATEQGRYGYTF.

This chain uses TRBV7-9 with TRBJ2-7, with D perhaps being TRBD1 or TRBD2 (5 bases each). The length of the CDR3 is 14 residues. The germline CDR1 and CDR2 sequences are SEHNR and FQNEAQ (reference sequence). DNA of the CDR3: TGTGCCAGCAGGGAACCGGGGCAGTCCAACGAGAAGTACGTC. This translates into CASREPGQSNEKYV.

Many counts were recorded for this clonotype. The chain carries TRBV11-2 and TRBJ2-1; the D gene is possibly TRBD2 (6 bases). V lost 5 bases to trimming and J lost 8 bases, with 16 bases between them. The CDR3 has 14 residues. Per the germline V gene, CDR1 is SGHAT and CDR2 is FQNNGV. CDR3 in amino acids: CASSALLAGDEQFF. Written as DNA, the CDR3 is TGTGCCAGCAGCGCCTTACTAGCCGGAGATGAGCAGTTCTTC.

This chain connects TRBV5-1 to TRBJ2-1; 11 positions match TRBD1. With V trimmed by 3 bases and J by 8 bases, 10 bases remained unmatched. The CDR3 is 16 residues long. Germline CDR1 SGHRS, CDR2 YFSETQ. CDR3 sequence: CASSWDRGRASDEQFF. CDR3 bases: TGCGCCAGCAGCTGGGACAGGGGGAGGGCGAGCGATGAGCAGTTCTTC.

This clonotype was picked up one time. V usage is TRBV19 and J usage is TRBJ2-3; 8 bases agree with TRBD2. V gave up 2 bases and J gave up 4 bases; unmatched junction bases: 11. CDR1 is LNHDA and CDR2 is SQIVND in the germline V gene (reference sequence). This CDR3 is built from 17 residues. CDR3 sequence: CASSIPTGAGEADTQYF. DNA for the CDR3: TGTGCCAGTAGTATACCTACTGGAGCGGGAGAGGCAGATACGCAGTATTTT.

Comments on this clonotype: One junction end disagrees with the germline gene, perhaps due to a read error. V gene TRBV24-1 combines with J gene TRBJ1-1; D is ambiguous. The germline V gene has CDR1 KGHDR and CDR2 SFDVKD. The CDR3 loop spans 13 amino acids. The CDR3 DNA follows: TGTGCCACCTTCGCAGATGTCACCGGTGAAGCTTTTTTT. Translation gives CATFADVTGEAFF.

This clonotype turned up a few times. The junction and the germline gene differ at one end; a read error may be behind it. The J gene is TRBJ2-7, the V gene TRBV7-3; 8 nucleotides align to TRBD2. The CDR3 sequence is 12 residues long. Germline CDR1 SGHTA, CDR2 FQGTGA. CDR3 residues: CASRRGAYEQYF. Written as DNA, the CDR3 is TGCGCCAGCCGGCGGGGGGCCTACGAGCAGTACTTC. The full variable domain, completed using reference TRBV7-3 and TRBJ2-7, is GAGVSQTPSNKVTEKGKYVELRCDPISGHTALYWYRQSLGQGPEFLIYFQGTGAADDSGLPNDRFFAVRPEGSVSTLKIQRTERGDSAVYLCASRRGAYEQYFGPGTRLTVT.

The genes are TRBV2 and TRBJ1-2; the D is unclear. CDR1 and CDR2 from the germline V gene are SNHLY and FYNNEI. Between the trimmed V and J ends, which lost 6 bases and 10 bases, there was a span of 18 bases. The CDR3 extends over 13 amino acids. This CDR3 reads CASRHGVAGTYTF. The CDR3 DNA is TGTGCCAGCAGGCACGGCGTCGCAGGTACCTACACCTTC.

The chain combines TRBV11-2 with TRBJ2-1; D is uncertain. Trimming stripped 1 base from V and 8 bases from J, with 18 bases between. This CDR3 is 16 amino acids long. In germline, CDR1 is SGHAT, CDR2 FQNNGV. The CDR3 nucleotides are TGTGCCAGCAGCTTAGTAGACGGTAACGGTCAGGATGAGCAGTTCTTC. This codes for CASSLVDGNGQDEQFF.